This T cell receptor beta chain came from a study of cytomegalovirus exposure and HLA in healthy donors. The study's findings and limits: V- and J-gene trimming in TCR beta was tied to a missense DCLRE1C variant by an analysis performed later.

Comment on this clone: The antigen is not known.

This CDR3 has 15 amino acids. Germline V gene data show CDR1 as SGHVS and CDR2 as FNYEAQ. V lost 1 base and J 0 bases, leaving 9 bases between the germline ends. With 60 Vbeta and 13 Jbeta primers, the PCR was carried out. TCRdb keeps only in-frame clones here, not all; method: immunoSEQ multiplex PCR. The data hold about 160,000 clones, with roughly 71% observed a single time. The receptor was isolated from a woman aged 50 to 65 in good health and CMV-seropositive. The chain combines TRBV7-6 with TRBJ1-1; D unclear. Material for sequencing was PBMCs. This CDR3 reads CASSLEADLNTEAFF. DNA of the CDR3: TGTGCCAGCAGCTTAGAGGCGGACTTGAACACTGAAGCTTTCTTT.